Shown below are 14 T cell receptor beta chains from a single sample sequenced in a study of cytotoxic CD8 clonotypes in ibrutinib-treated CLL. Method: immunoSEQ multiplex PCR; TCRdb's copy keeps in-frame clones and lacks some. This sample yields some 200,000 clones, of which 60% to 80% are seen a single time; approximately 10% belongs to the top ten. The sequences come from PBMCs, collected after 12 months of ibrutinib treatment. The receptors derive from a human donor with chronic lymphocytic leukemia.

The rearrangement joins TRBV9 to TRBJ1-3; tentatively, D is TRBD1 (6 bases). Deletions cut 3 bases from V and 7 bases from J, with 20 bases between. The CDR3 contains 16 residues. The germline gives CDR1 SGDLS, CDR2 YYNGEE. The chain's CDR3 is CASSALWGLGRNTIYF. The CDR3 nucleotides read TGTGCCAGCAGCGCGCTCTGGGGGCTTGGTCGTAACACCATATATTTT.

This clone was seen many times. V is TRBV4-2 and J is TRBJ2-1, with D tentatively TRBD1 (5 bases). The CDR3 runs 14 residues. CDR1 is LGHNA, CDR2 YNFKEQ, per germline. The V end was cut by 0 bases, the J end by 8 bases, with 11 bases between. The CDR3 coding sequence is TGTGCCAGCAGCCAAGAAGACTGGGGCCATGAGCAGTTCTTC. Translating gives CASSQEDWGHEQFF.

V is TRBV11-2 and J is TRBJ2-7; 9 bases are a match to TRBD1. The CDR3 has 16 residues. Germline-derived CDR1 and CDR2 are SGHAT and FQNNGV. V lost 5 bases to trimming and J lost 5 bases; unmatched junction nucleotides: 13. The DNA for the CDR3 is TGTGCCAGCAGCAATCCAGGGGGGACAGGGATGAACGAGCAGTACTTC. This encodes CASSNPGGTGMNEQYF.

The V and J genes are TRBV9 and TRBJ2-3; the D gene is possibly TRBD2 (5 bases). V was shortened by 4 bases and J by 0 bases, with 12 bases between the two germline ends. The CDR3 is 15 residues long. Per germline, CDR1 SGDLS and CDR2 YYNGEE. DNA of the CDR3: TGTGCCAGCAGCTTAGCCGCGGGTAGCACAGATACGCAGTATTTT. Translating gives CASSLAAGSTDTQYF. Full variable domain (missing parts from reference TRBV9 and TRBJ2-3): DSGVTQTPKHLITATGQRVTLRCSPRSGDLSVYWYQQSLDQGLQFLIQYYNGEERAKGNILERFSAQQFPDLHSELNLSSLELGDSALYFCASSLAAGSTDTQYFGPGTRLTVL.

This rearrangement joins TRBV6-5 to TRBJ1-3; D uncertain. V was clipped by 2 bases and J by 0 bases, with 11 bases between them. CDR3 length: 16 residues. Germline CDR1 MNHEY, CDR2 SVGAGI. The CDR3 bases are TGTGCCAGCAGTTACCGACCGGGAAGCTCTGGAAACACCATATATTTT. This sequence encodes CASSYRPGSSGNTIYF.

The V and J genes are TRBV6-6 and TRBJ2-2, with 11 nucleotides matching TRBD2. With 6 bases clipped from V and 5 bases from J, the junction kept 5 bases outside the gene matches. The CDR3 covers 15 residues. Germline-derived CDR1 and CDR2 are MNHNY and SVGAGI (reference sequence). For the CDR3, the DNA is TGTGCCAGCAGACCGGGACTAGCGGAAACCGGGGAGCTGTTTTTT. Its protein is CASRPGLAETGELFF.

This clone was counted ten times or more. CDR3 bases: TGTGCCAGCGCCATTAGCGGGGACACCGGGGAGCTGTTTTTT. Amino acid sequence: CASAISGDTGELFF. The V and J genes are TRBV6-4 and TRBJ2-2; 8 bases fit TRBD2. There are 14 residues in the CDR3. V lost 8 bases to trimming and J lost 3 bases; unmatched junction nucleotides: 5. Germline V CDR1 and CDR2: MRHNA, SNTAGT.

The chain combines TRBV19 with TRBJ2-7, with 9 bases aligning to TRBD1. V was clipped by 5 bases and J by 4 bases; unmatched bases: 3. The CDR3 loop spans 13 amino acids. CDR1 is LNHDA, CDR2 SQIVND, per germline (reference sequence). In DNA, the CDR3 is TGTGCCAGTAGTGGGACAGGGTCATACGAGCAGTACTTC. As protein: CASSGTGSYEQYF.

The chain links TRBV10-2 to TRBJ1-2; 9 bases are a match to TRBD1. Germline-derived CDR1 and CDR2 are WSHSY and SAAADI. The CDR3 sequence is 15 residues long. Losses at the gene ends were 2 bases for V and 10 bases for J; bases not matched to a gene: 11. CDR3 sequence reads: CASSERHRGRIDYTF. The CDR3 DNA sequence: TGCGCCAGCAGTGAGCGTCACAGGGGGCGAATAGACTACACCTTC.

The J gene is TRBJ2-5, the V gene TRBV7-9, with D possibly TRBD2 on 5 matching bases. The CDR3 has 14 residues. Germline CDR1 and CDR2: SEHNR and FQNEAQ (reference sequence). Trimming removed 7 bases at V and 5 bases at J, with 17 bases between. CDR3 loop: CASTQTGKAETQYF. DNA of the CDR3: TGTGCCAGCACCCAGACGGGGAAGGCGGAGACCCAGTACTTC.

This clone was detected a few times. The chain recombines TRBV29-1 with TRBJ2-7, with D tentatively TRBD1 (6 bases). The V and J ends lost 4 bases and 2 bases respectively, with 9 bases between them. The CDR3 consists of 12 residues. Germline assignment: CDR1 SQVTM and CDR2 ANQGSEA. CDR3 bases: TGCAGCGTTGGCCGGGACACCTACGAGCAGTACTTC. Encoded protein: CSVGRDTYEQYF.

This clone was seen more than once but under ten times. Here the CDR3 DNA reads TGTGCCATCAGTGGGACAGGGGGATCCTATGGCTACACCTTC. Translating it yields CAISGTGGSYGYTF. This chain joins TRBV10-3 and TRBJ1-2, with TRBD1 matching 10 bases. The length of the CDR3 is 14 residues. Looked up from germline, CDR1 is ENHRY and CDR2 is SYGVKD. Trimming removed 4 bases from V and 4 bases from J; junction bases left unmatched: 3.

V is TRBV28 and J is TRBJ1-2, with no clear D. The V and J ends lost 6 bases and 1 base respectively, with 18 bases between them. The length of the CDR3 is 16 residues. Looked up from germline, CDR1 is MDHEN and CDR2 is SYDVKM. As DNA, the CDR3 is TGTGCCAGCAGCACCCCTTGGGGTTCTATTAACTATGGCTACACCTTC. It translates to CASSTPWGSINYGYTF.

J is TRBJ1-5 and V is TRBV9, with D tentatively TRBD1 (5 bases). The CDR3 is made up of 14 amino acids. V shed 3 bases and J shed 4 bases, with 11 bases lying between them. Per germline, CDR1 SGDLS and CDR2 YYNGEE. The CDR3 region is CASSAEPGNQPQHF. In nucleotides, the CDR3 is TGTGCCAGCAGCGCCGAACCAGGGAATCAGCCCCAGCATTTT.